One sample yielded the 14 T cell receptor beta chains listed below, sequenced in a study of technical replicates of blood from a few donors. Assay used: immunoSEQ multiplex PCR; TCRdb lists only in-frame clones, some missing. The repertoire consists of more than 90,000 clones, with roughly 95% occurring once and the leading ten covering 0.35% to 0.45%. Sequencing was carried out using T cells isolated from PBMCs. These receptors came from a human donor in good health.

The chain has TRBV5-1 and TRBJ2-2; tentative D call: TRBD1 (6 bases). Germline CDR1 is SGHRS and CDR2 is YFSETQ. There are 13 residues in the CDR3. The V gene lost 6 bases and the J gene lost 4 bases, with 10 bases spanning the gap. The CDR3 protein is CASNGDTTGELFF. The CDR3 DNA reads as TGCGCCAGCAACGGGGACACCACCGGGGAGCTGTTTTTT.

The table lists this clone with a count of one. The chain links TRBV4-1 to TRBJ1-4; a possible D gene is TRBD1 (6 bases). CDR1 and CDR2 from the germline V gene are MGHRA and YSYEKL. Trimming cost V 0 bases and J 3 bases, with 11 bases left between them. This CDR3 is 16 amino acids long. Here the CDR3 DNA reads TGCGCCAGCAGCCAAGAGGCTCAGGGGCCTAATGAAAAACTGTTTTTT. Translation: CASSQEAQGPNEKLFF.

This sequence joins TRBV19 and TRBJ2-1; D perhaps matches TRBD2 (5 bases). CDR1 LNHDA and CDR2 SQIVND come from the germline V gene (reference sequence). CDR3 length: 13 residues. The V gene lost 4 bases and the J gene lost 9 bases, with 13 bases spanning the gap. Here the CDR3 DNA reads TGTGCCAGTAGTACCCTAGCATATGGTGAGCAGTTCTTC. Protein sequence: CASSTLAYGEQFF.

The rearrangement links TRBV5-1 to TRBJ2-1, with D perhaps TRBD1 (6 bases). Between the trimmed V and J ends, which lost 4 bases and 6 bases, there was a span of 14 bases. The germline gives CDR1 SGHRS, CDR2 YFSETQ. The CDR3 totals 14 residues. The CDR3 region has the DNA TGCGCCAGCAGCCCGGGTCGAGGGGGCAATGAGCAGTTCTTC. Its translation is CASSPGRGGNEQFF.

This clone has a handful of counts. The V and J genes are TRBV5-4 and TRBJ1-1; D may be TRBD1 (5 bases). V was clipped by 4 bases and J by 1 base, with 8 bases between them. CDR3 size: 13 residues. Germline CDR1 reads SGHNT; CDR2 reads YYREEE (reference sequence). CDR3 loop: CASSPTGNTEAFF. CDR3 coding DNA: TGTGCCAGCAGCCCCACAGGGAACACTGAAGCTTTCTTT.

J is TRBJ1-2 and V is TRBV5-1; TRBD1 might be the D (6 bases). The CDR3 covers 17 residues. CDR1 and CDR2 from the germline V gene are SGHRS and YFSETQ. Trimming stripped 6 bases from V and 3 bases from J, with 24 bases between. The CDR3 spells CASKGTKAGALYYGYTF. The CDR3 nucleotides are TGCGCCAGCAAAGGGACAAAAGCAGGGGCCCTTTACTATGGCTACACCTTC.

The chain employs TRBV27 and TRBJ2-5; possible D gene TRBD1, 5 bases. The CDR3 spans 16 residues. V lost 5 bases to trimming and J lost 3 bases, with 19 bases between them. Germline-derived CDR1 and CDR2 are MNHEY and SMNVEV (reference sequence). The CDR3 bases are TGTGCCAGCAGTAATGGGGCAGCCCAAACTGAAGAGACCCAGTACTTC. This translates into CASSNGAAQTEETQYF.

The CDR3 bases are TGTGCCAGTGCACCCCAGGGAACAACTAATGAAAAACTGTTTTTT. Its translation: CASAPQGTTNEKLFF. The gene calls are TRBV6-4 and TRBJ1-4, with D perhaps TRBD1 (5 bases). This CDR3 spans 15 amino acids. Germline-derived CDR1 and CDR2 are MRHNA and SNTAGT. Trimming pared 9 bases from V and 0 bases from J, leaving 14 bases between.

V and J are TRBV5-5 and TRBJ2-5; 8 nucleotides align to TRBD1. Germline values: CDR1 SGHKS, CDR2 YYEKEE (reference sequence). V was pared by 2 bases and J by 1 base, with 7 bases of the junction left unmatched. The CDR3 has 16 residues. The CDR3 DNA sequence: TGTGCCAGCAGCTTTATGTTCGGACAGGGCCAAGAGACCCAGTACTTC. The encoded protein is CASSFMFGQGQETQYF.

This clone was seen a handful of times. This chain joins TRBV19 and TRBJ1-1, with 9 bases fitting TRBD1. V trimming: 4 bases; J trimming: 5 bases; junction bases outside the gene matches: 2. This CDR3 comprises 13 residues. In germline, CDR1 is LNHDA, CDR2 SQIVND (reference sequence). The CDR3 DNA follows: TGTGCCAGTAGTAGGGACAGGGTAACTGAAGCTTTCTTT. Translated, it gives CASSRDRVTEAFF.

This clone has a single count. The CDR3 is CASSPSTGTGWQPQHF. DNA of the CDR3: TGTGCCAGCAGTCCATCTACCGGGACAGGGTGGCAGCCCCAGCATTTT. V usage is TRBV28 and J usage is TRBJ1-5; 9 bases fit TRBD1. This CDR3 region has 16 residues. Per the germline V gene, CDR1 is MDHEN and CDR2 is SYDVKM. V dropped 5 bases and J dropped 7; count of bases not matched to a gene: 12.

The chain employs TRBV21-1 and TRBJ2-2; TRBD1 is taken as the D call from the table, unchecked against the DNA. TRBV21-1 counts as a pseudogene. The CDR3 totals 15 residues. The chain's CDR3 is CASSKDAGHTGELFF. Here the CDR3 DNA reads TGTGCCAGCAGCAAAGACGCAGGGCACACCGGGGAGCTGTTTTTT.

This CDR3 reads CARRAAGTGSPEAFF. The CDR3 bases are TGTGCCAGAAGGGCTGCCGGGACAGGGTCGCCTGAAGCTTTCTTT. This rearrangement joins TRBV5-3 to TRBJ1-1; 9 positions match TRBD1. TRBV5-3 is noted as an ORF with a role that remains uncertain. This CDR3 is built from 15 residues. The trim removed 5 bases at V and 6 bases at J, leaving 11 bases unmatched.

The chain couples TRBV10-3 to TRBJ2-7, with 7 bases identical to TRBD2. This CDR3 has 13 residues. Trimming cost V 3 bases and J 6 bases; bases outside gene matches: 5. Germline V CDR1 and CDR2: ENHRY, SYGVKD. The CDR3 here is CAISDTGTTEQYF. Here the CDR3 DNA reads TGTGCCATCAGTGACACCGGGACTACCGAGCAGTACTTC.